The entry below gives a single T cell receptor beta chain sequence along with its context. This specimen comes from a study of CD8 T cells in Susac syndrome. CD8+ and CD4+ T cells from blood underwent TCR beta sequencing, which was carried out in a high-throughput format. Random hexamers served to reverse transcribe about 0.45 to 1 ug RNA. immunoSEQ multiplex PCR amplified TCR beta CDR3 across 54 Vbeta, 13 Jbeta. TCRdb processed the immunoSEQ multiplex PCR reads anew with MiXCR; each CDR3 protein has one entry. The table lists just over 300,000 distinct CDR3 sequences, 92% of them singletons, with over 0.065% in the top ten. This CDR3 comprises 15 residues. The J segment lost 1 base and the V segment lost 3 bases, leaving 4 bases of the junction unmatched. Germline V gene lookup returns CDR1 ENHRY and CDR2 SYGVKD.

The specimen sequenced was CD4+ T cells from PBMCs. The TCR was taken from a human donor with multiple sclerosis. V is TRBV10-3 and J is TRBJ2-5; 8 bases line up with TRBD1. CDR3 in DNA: TGTGCCATCAGTGACCCGGGACAGGTCCAAGAGACCCAGTACTTC. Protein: CAISDPGQVQETQYF.